These 14 T cell receptor beta chains originate from one sample sequenced in a study of a mutant IDH1 vaccine in newly diagnosed glioma. Assay: immunoSEQ multiplex PCR; the TCRdb copy retains only in-frame clones and omits some. This table holds about 40,000 clones, less than 90% found once. Time point here: week 11, during vaccination. In every dose of vaccine, 300 ug of mutant IDH1 20-mer peptide was given alongside topical imiquimod. Their antigens are not known. The sample in question was PBMCs, obtained from a glioma patient whose treatment included an IDH1 peptide vaccine. The origin of the receptors is a man in his forties or fifties with glioma.

V and J are TRBV28 and TRBJ1-3; D may be TRBD1 (5 bases). Germline CDR1 is MDHEN and CDR2 is SYDVKM. Trimming removed 6 bases from V and 3 bases from J, with 12 bases in between. CDR3 length equals 14 residues. CDR3 DNA: TGTGCCAGCAGCCTCCAGGGCTATGGAAACACCATATATTTT. This codes for CASSLQGYGNTIYF.

The rearrangement uses TRBV7-9 and TRBJ2-6; D gene ambiguous. Trimming stripped 8 bases from V and 0 bases from J, with 8 bases between. The CDR3 loop spans 14 amino acids. Looked up from germline, CDR1 is SEHNR and CDR2 is FQNEAQ (reference sequence). CDR3 amino acids: CASHVDSGANVLTF. CDR3 bases: TGTGCCAGCCACGTGGACTCTGGGGCCAACGTCCTGACTTTC. Filled out from reference TRBV7-9 and TRBJ2-6, the complete variable domain reads DTGVSQNPRHKITKRGQNVTFRCDPISEHNRLYWYRQTLGQGPEFLTYFQNEAQLEKSRLLSDRFSAERPKGSFSTLEIQRTEQGDSAMYLCASHVDSGANVLTFGAGSRLTVL.

The sample holds a few counts of this clone. This rearrangement joins TRBV5-1 to TRBJ2-5; TRBD1 agrees at 8 bases. V shed 4 bases and J 4 bases; nucleotides not matched to a gene: 3. CDR3 length: 13 residues. Germline assignment: CDR1 SGHRS and CDR2 YFSETQ. The CDR3: CASSRTGRETQYF. The CDR3 DNA sequence: TGCGCCAGCAGCAGGACAGGGAGAGAGACCCAGTACTTC.

This chain uses TRBV25-1 with TRBJ1-3; no reliable D call. V gave up 7 bases and J gave up 0 bases, with 7 bases separating them. This CDR3 is built from 13 residues. Germline CDR1 is MGHDK and CDR2 is SYGVNS. CDR3 in DNA: TGTGCCAGCATTTCGATCTCTGGAAACACCATATATTTT. It is translated as CASISISGNTIYF.

The chain links TRBV13 to TRBJ2-5; 7 bases map to TRBD1. The germline V gene has CDR1 PRHDT and CDR2 FYEKMQ (reference sequence). This CDR3 has 16 residues. The trim removed 6 bases at V and 4 bases at J, leaving 14 bases unmatched. CDR3 bases: TGTGCCAGCAGTTTCGGCAGGGGGTACTTAAGAGAGACCCAGTACTTC. This translates into CASSFGRGYLRETQYF.

The V call is TRBV5-4, the J call TRBJ2-5; D ambiguous. V lost 1 base to trimming and J lost 3 bases, with 10 bases between them. The germline gives CDR1 SGHNT, CDR2 YYREEE (reference sequence). The CDR3 is 14 amino acids. For the CDR3, the DNA is TGTGCCAGCAGCTTGCGGGCAGAGAAAGAGACCCAGTACTTC. Translation gives CASSLRAEKETQYF.

This chain joins TRBV2 and TRBJ2-2, with TRBD1 identical over 9 bases. With 8 bases clipped from V and 4 bases from J, the junction kept 11 bases outside the gene matches. Germline V gene sequence: CDR1 SNHLY, CDR2 FYNNEI. The CDR3 has 16 amino acids. The CDR3 is CASLSDRGKSTGELFF. In nucleotides, the CDR3 is TGTGCCAGCTTATCGGACAGGGGAAAAAGCACCGGGGAGCTGTTTTTT.

The rearrangement links TRBV5-1 to TRBJ2-3; 7 bases map to TRBD2. V dropped 1 base and J dropped 0; count of bases not matched to a gene: 5. Germline V gene sequence: CDR1 SGHRS, CDR2 YFSETQ. The CDR3 runs 16 residues. The CDR3 sequence: CASSLYPSGSTDTQYF. The DNA for the CDR3 is TGCGCCAGCAGCTTGTACCCTAGCGGAAGCACAGATACGCAGTATTTT.

The gene calls are TRBV7-8 and TRBJ2-5; D is unresolved. Trimming shortened V by 2 bases and J by 0 bases, and 16 bases separated the two germline ends. This CDR3 has 17 amino acids. CDR1 and CDR2 from the germline V gene are SGHVS and FQNEAQ. The CDR3 DNA is TGTGCCAGCAGCTTAAACTACGCTGCCTACGACCAAGAGACCCAGTACTTC. Protein: CASSLNYAAYDQETQYF.

CDR3 protein: CASSYGGGYGYTF. In DNA, the CDR3 is TGTGCCAGCAGTTACGGGGGCGGCTATGGCTACACCTTC. This chain links TRBV27 with TRBJ1-2; maybe TRBD1 (6 bases). The CDR3 length is 13 residues. Germline CDR1 reads MNHEY; CDR2 reads SMNVEV (reference sequence). V was shortened by 4 bases and J by 4 bases, with 10 bases between the two germline ends.

The chain carries TRBV7-9 and TRBJ1-5, with D maybe TRBD1 (5 bases). The germline V gene has CDR1 SEHNR and CDR2 FQNEAQ (reference sequence). Trimming took off 2 bases at V and 3 bases at J, with 14 bases between the two ends. CDR3 size: 16 residues. This CDR3 is CASSLQGGLNNQPQHF. DNA of the CDR3: TGTGCCAGCAGCTTACAGGGAGGGTTGAACAATCAGCCCCAGCATTTT.

The chain is built from TRBV5-1 and TRBJ2-7; TRBD1 is a possible D gene (5 bases). CDR1 and CDR2 from the germline V gene are SGHRS and YFSETQ. V shed 5 bases and J shed 4 bases, with 16 bases lying between them. The CDR3 consists of 14 residues. For the CDR3, the DNA is TGCGCCAGCAGTCAAGACAGTCCTTTATACGAGCAGTACTTC. It encodes CASSQDSPLYEQYF.

The rearrangement links TRBV15 to TRBJ1-1; a possible D gene is TRBD1 (5 bases). Germline V gene data show CDR1 as LNHNV and CDR2 as YYDKDF (reference sequence). The CDR3 spans 15 residues. V lost 3 bases and J 0 bases, leaving 11 bases between the germline ends. DNA of the CDR3: TGTGCCACCAGCAGGGGCCGGGGCCTGAACACTGAAGCTTTCTTT. Translation gives CATSRGRGLNTEAFF.

The V and J genes are TRBV6-6 and TRBJ2-7; D may be TRBD1 or TRBD2 (5 bases each). The V gene's germline CDR1 is MNHNY and CDR2 SVGAGI (reference sequence). The CDR3 extends over 13 amino acids. V lost 6 bases to trimming and J lost 3 bases, with 12 bases between them. CDR3 residues: CASSTGTVYEQYF. Here the CDR3 DNA reads TGTGCCAGCAGCACCGGGACGGTCTACGAGCAGTACTTC.